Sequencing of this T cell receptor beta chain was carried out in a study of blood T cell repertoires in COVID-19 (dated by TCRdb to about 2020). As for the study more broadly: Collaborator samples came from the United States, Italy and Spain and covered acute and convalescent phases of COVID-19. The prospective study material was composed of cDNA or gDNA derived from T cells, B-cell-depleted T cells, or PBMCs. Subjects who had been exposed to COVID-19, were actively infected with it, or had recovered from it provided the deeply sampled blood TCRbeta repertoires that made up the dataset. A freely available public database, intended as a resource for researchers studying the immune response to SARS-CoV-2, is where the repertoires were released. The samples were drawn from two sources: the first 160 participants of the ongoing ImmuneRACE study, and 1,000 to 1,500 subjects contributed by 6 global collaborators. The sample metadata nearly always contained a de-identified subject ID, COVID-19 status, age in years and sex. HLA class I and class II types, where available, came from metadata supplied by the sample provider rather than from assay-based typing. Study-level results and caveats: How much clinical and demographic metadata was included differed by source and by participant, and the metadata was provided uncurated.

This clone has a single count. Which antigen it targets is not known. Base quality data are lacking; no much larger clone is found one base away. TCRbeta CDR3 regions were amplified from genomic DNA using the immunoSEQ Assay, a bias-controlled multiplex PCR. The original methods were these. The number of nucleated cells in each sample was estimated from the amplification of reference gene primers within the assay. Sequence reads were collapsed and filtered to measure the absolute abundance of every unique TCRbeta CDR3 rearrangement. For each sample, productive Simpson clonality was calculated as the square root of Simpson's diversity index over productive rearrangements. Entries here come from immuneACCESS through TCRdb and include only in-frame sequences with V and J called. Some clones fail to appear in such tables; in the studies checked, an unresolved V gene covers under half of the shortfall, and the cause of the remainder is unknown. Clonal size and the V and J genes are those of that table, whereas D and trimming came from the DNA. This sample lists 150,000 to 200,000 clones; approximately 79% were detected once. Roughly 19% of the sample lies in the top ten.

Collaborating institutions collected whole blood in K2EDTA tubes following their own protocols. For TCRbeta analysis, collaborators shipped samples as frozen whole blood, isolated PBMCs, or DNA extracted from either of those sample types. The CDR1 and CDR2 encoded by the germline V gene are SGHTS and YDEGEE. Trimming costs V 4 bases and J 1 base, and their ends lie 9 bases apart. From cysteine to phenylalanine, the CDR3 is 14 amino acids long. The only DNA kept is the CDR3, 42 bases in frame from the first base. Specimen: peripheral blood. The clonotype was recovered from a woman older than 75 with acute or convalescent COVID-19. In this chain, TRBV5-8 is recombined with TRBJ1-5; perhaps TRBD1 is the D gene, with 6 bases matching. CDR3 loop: CASSITGSNQPQHF. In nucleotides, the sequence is TGTGCCAGCAGCATCACAGGGAGCAATCAGCCCCAGCATTTT. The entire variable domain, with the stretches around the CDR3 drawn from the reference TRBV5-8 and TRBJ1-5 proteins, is EAGVTQSPTHLIKTRGQQATLRCSPISGHTSVYWYQQALGLGLQFLLWYDEGEERNRGNFPPRFSGRQFPNYSSELNVNALELEDSALYLCASSITGSNQPQHFGDGTRLSIL.